A single sample gave rise to the 18 T cell receptor beta chains below, sequenced in a study of blood T cells in healthy people across ages. It was with a sample-barcoded 5' primer and a J-beta primer mix that a second PCR of about 7 to 12 cycles was run. TCRdb re-called the 5' RACE reads with MiXCR, one entry per CDR3 protein. Here the sample spans hundreds of thousands of distinct CDR3 sequences, around 30% being singletons. Sequenced sample: blood. The receptor set was obtained from a woman aged 80 or over in good health.

The chain recombines TRBV6-5 with TRBJ2-2; TRBD1 matches 10 bases. V dropped 6 bases and J dropped 5; count of bases not matched to a gene: 9. This CDR3 contains 16 residues. Germline CDR1 is MNHEY and CDR2 is SVGAGI. The DNA of the CDR3 is TGTGCCAGCAGCCCAACCGGGACAGGGGAAACCGGGGAGCTGTTTTTT. Translation gives CASSPTGTGETGELFF.

This clonotype was seen ten or more times. The V call is TRBV12-3 or TRBV12-4, the J call TRBJ2-1, with 7 bases fitting TRBD2. The CDR3 runs to 15 residues. V was pared by 2 bases and J by 5 bases, with 6 bases of the junction left unmatched. The CDR3 here is CASSLYKLANNEQFF. The DNA for the CDR3 is TGTGCCAGCAGTTTATATAAACTAGCGAACAATGAGCAGTTCTTC.

In this sample, this clonotype turned up many times. The genes are TRBV6-2 or TRBV6-3 and TRBJ2-7; 8 bases are shared with TRBD1. The CDR3 loop spans 16 amino acids. Germline CDR1 MNHEY, CDR2 SVGEGT. The V segment lost 5 bases and the J segment 1 base; nucleotides outside the gene matches: 10. CDR3 coding DNA: TGTGCCAGCAGTGACTGGACAGGGTTGGGTTCCTACGAGCAGTACTTC. Amino acids: CASSDWTGLGSYEQYF.

The table lists this clonotype with many counts. The chain employs TRBV12-3 or TRBV12-4 and TRBJ2-5, with TRBD2 identical over 8 bases. The CDR3 sequence is 15 residues long. The V and J ends lost 6 bases and 3 bases, in that order; junction bases with no gene match: 9. The CDR3 region has the DNA TGTGCCAGCAGACCCCGGGAGGGGAGGGAAGAGACCCAGTACTTC. Translating gives CASRPREGREETQYF.

This clonotype has only one observation. A much larger clone differs by one base, so this may be a read error. Lacking the conserved final phenylalanine or tryptophan, this CDR3 likely reflects a read error. This chain connects TRBV7-9 to TRBJ1-1; 8 nucleotides match TRBD1. The germline V gene encodes CDR1 SEHNR and CDR2 FQNEAQ (reference sequence). J lost 3 bases, V lost 5 bases, and 8 bases had no gene match. The CDR3 extends over 15 amino acids. The CDR3 nucleotides are TGTGCCAGCAGCCCCCGGACAGGGCTACACACTGAAGCTTTCTCT. The encoded protein is CASSPRTGLHTEAFS.

This clonotype came up a few times. The limits of the CDR3 on the DNA are not certain, so only TCRdb's listed CDR3 is given. The chain recombines TRBV29-1 with TRBJ1-2; the tabulated D call, TRBD1, remains unverified against the DNA. The germline V gene encodes CDR1 SQVTM and CDR2 ANQGSEA. The CDR3 totals 16 residues, both ends included. The CDR3 spells CSVGRGSVRSGSGCTF.

This clonotype was seen more than once but under ten times. CDR3 region: CASSLGGQGVSGQYF. DNA of the CDR3: TGCGCCAGCAGCTTGGGAGGACAGGGGGTAAGCGGGCAGTACTTC. V usage is TRBV5-1 and J usage is TRBJ2-7; 10 bases fit TRBD1. V was clipped by 0 bases and J by 9 bases; unmatched bases: 9. Germline V gene lookup returns CDR1 SGHRS and CDR2 YFSETQ. CDR3 length: 15 residues.

This clonotype came up many times. V usage is TRBV3-1 and J usage is TRBJ2-5, with TRBD1 matching over 7 bases. There are 16 residues in the CDR3. Trimming took 4 bases from V and 0 from J; bases not matched to a gene: 8. From germline, CDR1 is LGHDT and CDR2 YNNKEL (reference sequence). The CDR3 is CASSRPGQKNQETQYF. CDR3 sequence (DNA): TGTGCCAGCAGCCGCCCGGGACAGAAAAACCAAGAGACCCAGTACTTC.

The gene calls are TRBV5-1 and TRBJ2-3; 8 bases align to TRBD2. CDR3 length equals 16 residues. J was trimmed by 2 bases and V by 0 bases; bases with no gene match: 5. The germline V gene has CDR1 SGHRS and CDR2 YFSETQ. CDR3 DNA: TGCGCCAGCAGCTTGGTGGCGGGGGGTTTCACAGATACGCAGTATTTT. It is translated as CASSLVAGGFTDTQYF.

This chain connects TRBV6-5 to TRBJ1-1, with D maybe TRBD1 (5 bases). CDR1 is MNHEY, CDR2 SVGAGI, per germline. V gave up 3 bases and J gave up 3 bases, with 8 bases separating them. The CDR3 covers 13 residues. The CDR3 nucleotides are TGTGCCAGCAGTTATGGGGCATACACTGAAGCTTTCTTT. Amino acids: CASSYGAYTEAFF.

This clonotype appeared a few times. The chain uses TRBV6-2 or TRBV6-3 and TRBJ2-3; 7 bases line up with TRBD2. V trimming: 4 bases; J trimming: 5 bases; junction bases outside the gene matches: 9. Germline V gene sequence: CDR1 MNHEY, CDR2 SVGEGT. There are 15 residues in the CDR3. CDR3 nucleotide sequence: TGTGCCAGCAGTTCGACCGGCGGGGGTCTAGATACGCAGTATTTT. Its translation is CASSSTGGGLDTQYF.

V gene TRBV18 combines with J gene TRBJ2-1; D not resolved. The tail of the sequence fits TRBJ2-7 better, so the J call may be wrong. Germline assignment: CDR1 KGHSH and CDR2 LQKENI. CDR3 length equals 14 residues. CDR3 in DNA: TGTGCCAGCTCACTAAGCCGCTCCTACAATGAGCAGTACTTC. It encodes CASSLSRSYNEQYF.

This clonotype has just a few counts. The chain's CDR3 is CASSYQPNYGYTF. The CDR3 DNA reads as TGTGCCAGCAGTTACCAACCTAACTATGGCTACACCTTC. V usage is TRBV6-2 or TRBV6-3 and J usage is TRBJ1-2; D unresolved. This CDR3 spans 13 amino acids. V lost 2 bases and J lost 0, with 4 bases in between. The germline V gene encodes CDR1 MNHEY and CDR2 SVGEGT.

This clonotype was detected many times. The genes are TRBV12-3 or TRBV12-4 and TRBJ2-1, with TRBD2 matching 12 bases. This CDR3 comprises 16 residues. Unmatched junction bases numbered 10, after V lost 6 bases and J lost 7 bases. In DNA form, the CDR3 reads TGTGCCAGCAGCCCCCTAGCGGGGGGGCGAAGGAATGAGCAGTTCTTC. This codes for CASSPLAGGRRNEQFF.

This clonotype has ten or more counts. This chain uses TRBV29-1 with TRBJ2-7; 10 bases are shared with TRBD1. The V gene's germline CDR1 is SQVTM and CDR2 ANQGSEA. Trimming at V came to 6 bases and at J to 7 bases, leaving 9 bases not matched to a gene. This CDR3 has 13 amino acids. The CDR3 loop is CSVYRDRGREQYF. As DNA, the CDR3 is TGCAGCGTATACCGGGACAGGGGACGGGAGCAGTACTTC.

The V call is TRBV20-1, the J call TRBJ2-6; 7 bases fit TRBD1. V dropped 5 bases and J dropped 4; count of bases not matched to a gene: 5. The CDR3 totals 14 residues. The V gene's germline CDR1 is DFQATT and CDR2 SNEGSKA (reference sequence). CDR3 sequence reads: CSAPTGAGANVLTF. DNA for the CDR3: TGCAGTGCTCCTACAGGGGCAGGGGCCAACGTCCTGACTTTC.

This clonotype has a count of ten or more. V is TRBV10-3 and J is TRBJ2-3; D is undetermined. The V end was cut by 8 bases, the J end by 0 bases, with 9 bases between. The CDR3 runs 13 residues. From germline, CDR1 is ENHRY and CDR2 SYGVKD. DNA for the CDR3: TGTGCCATCTTGGGCACAAGCACAGATACGCAGTATTTT. It specifies CAILGTSTDTQYF.

This clonotype came up many times. The chain uses TRBV29-1 and TRBJ2-5; 14 bases match TRBD2. The CDR3 has 16 residues. Germline CDR1 is SQVTM and CDR2 is ANQGSEA. V lost 4 bases and J lost 1; bases outside the gene matches: 5. CDR3: CSVVPGTSGGQETQYF. The CDR3 DNA follows: TGCAGCGTTGTCCCGGGGACTAGCGGGGGCCAAGAGACCCAGTACTTC.